The 3 T cell receptor beta chains below all came from one sample that was sequenced in a study of blood T cell repertoires in COVID-19. TCRdb's table, derived via immunoSEQ multiplex PCR, lists solely in-frame clones and lacks some. The sample holds 250,000 to 350,000 clones, about nine tenths seen once. The sequencing sample was made of peripheral blood. The receptors were gathered from a woman under 40 who had recovered from COVID-19.

The count of this clone is one. The chain carries TRBV28 and TRBJ2-4, with a tentative D call TRBD2 (5 bases). The V and J ends lost 3 bases and 14 bases respectively, with 11 bases between them. CDR3 size: 11 residues. The germline CDR1 and CDR2 sequences are MDHEN and SYDVKM. CDR3 residues: CASSLGREKYF. For the CDR3, the DNA is TGTGCCAGCAGTTTGGGTCGGGAAAAGTACTTC.

This clone was detected only a few times. The V gene is TRBV4-2, the J gene TRBJ1-3; unclear D gene. Germline CDR1 reads LGHNA; CDR2 reads YNFKEQ. The CDR3 extends over 15 amino acids. V gave up 0 bases and J gave up 2 bases, with 8 bases separating them. The CDR3 region is CASSQDGLTGNTIYF. CDR3 nucleotides: TGTGCCAGCAGCCAAGATGGACTGACTGGAAACACCATATATTTT.

The chain uses TRBV18 and TRBJ1-2, with D perhaps matching TRBD1 (6 bases). The CDR3 length is 13 residues. Germline V lookup: CDR1 KGHSH, CDR2 LQKENI. V lost 3 bases and J 3 bases, leaving 8 bases between the germline ends. DNA of the CDR3: TGTGCCAGCTCACCGGACAGCTACTATGGCTACACCTTC. Translated: CASSPDSYYGYTF.